The next 17 T cell receptor beta chains were all read from a single sample in a study of T cells in Graves' hyperthyroidism and ophthalmopathy. The investigators amplified TCR beta CDR3 regions from RNA transcripts. A set of HTBI primers served as the primers for a first-round RT-PCR of the TCR CDR3. Each CDR3 protein is one row after TCRdb ran MiXCR on the multiplex PCR reads. The sample lists about 290,000 distinct CDR3 sequences, approximately 15% occurring once. Sequences were obtained from blood. All receptors come from a woman aged 60-75 years with Graves' ophthalmopathy.

The genes are TRBV6-2 or TRBV6-3 and TRBJ2-3; a weak D match, TRBD2 (6 bases). Germline lookup yields CDR1 MNHEY and CDR2 SVGEGT. This CDR3 spans 16 amino acids. V was clipped by 2 bases and J by 1 base, with 13 bases between them. In DNA form, the CDR3 reads TGTGCCAGCAGTTACACCAGACCGGGGGGCACAGATACGCAGTATTTT. It specifies CASSYTRPGGTDTQYF.

The chain has TRBV9 and TRBJ2-2; no firm D call. The CDR3 has 14 amino acids. The ends were cut back, 3 bases at V and 8 bases at J, with 14 bases in the middle. CDR1 is SGDLS, CDR2 YYNGEE, per germline. CDR3: CASSAREFFGELFF. The CDR3 DNA is TGTGCCAGCAGCGCCAGAGAGTTTTTTGGGGAGCTGTTTTTT.

This clonotype was detected only a few times. The V gene is TRBV20-1, the J gene TRBJ1-2, with D hard to call. CDR1 and CDR2 (germline): DFQATT, SNEGSKA (reference sequence). The CDR3 loop spans 13 amino acids. Trimming took off 3 bases at V and 2 bases at J, with 10 bases between the two ends. CDR3 sequence (DNA): TGCAGTGCTAGGACATTCGGGAACTATGGCTACACCTTC. Translated, it gives CSARTFGNYGYTF.

This clonotype was observed many times. The chain joins TRBV10-3 to TRBJ1-2; D gene uncertain. In germline, CDR1 is ENHRY, CDR2 SYGVKD. V gave up 0 bases and J gave up 8 bases, with 13 bases separating them. This CDR3 region has 14 residues. The CDR3 coding sequence is TGTGCCATCAGTGAGTCTACGAACGGAAGGGGCTACACCTTC. Encoded protein: CAISESTNGRGYTF.

The table lists this clonotype with many counts. The V and J genes are TRBV7-2 and TRBJ2-7; 15 positions agree with TRBD2. V shed 3 bases and J 3 bases; nucleotides not matched to a gene: 3. Germline V gene data show CDR1 as SGHTA and CDR2 as FQGNSA. The length of the CDR3 is 16 residues. In nucleotides, the CDR3 is TGTGCCAGCAGCTTGGGACTAGCGGGAGGTTACTACGAGCAGTACTTC. Translation gives CASSLGLAGGYYEQYF.

This clonotype was seen repeatedly, ten times or more. The chain uses TRBV12-3 or TRBV12-4 and TRBJ1-5, with TRBD1 as a possible D gene (5 bases). CDR3 size: 18 residues. Trimming stripped 5 bases from V and 2 bases from J, with 22 bases between. CDR3 DNA: TGTGCCAGCAGTCAAGGGGCTTTCAGGGTTGGCGGCAATCAGCCCCAGCATTTT. It translates to CASSQGAFRVGGNQPQHF.

This clonotype was counted between two and nine times. The chain combines TRBV7-9 with TRBJ2-5, with 9 bases lining up with TRBD1. V was pared by 6 bases and J by 5 bases, with 13 bases of the junction left unmatched. CDR1 SEHNR and CDR2 FQNEAQ come from the germline V gene (reference sequence). CDR3 size: 16 residues. The CDR3 spells CASRFDPGQGRETQYF. The CDR3 nucleotides are TGTGCCAGCAGGTTCGACCCGGGACAGGGTCGCGAGACCCAGTACTTC.

There are many counts of this clonotype. This chain joins TRBV28 and TRBJ1-5; maybe TRBD1 (5 bases). The CDR3 is 15 residues long. Deletions cut 3 bases from V and 1 base from J, with 10 bases between. Germline CDR1 and CDR2: MDHEN and SYDVKM. The CDR3 DNA reads as TGTGCCAGCAGTTTGATCAGGGTGAGCAATCAGCCCCAGCATTTT. Amino acids: CASSLIRVSNQPQHF.

This clonotype has just one count. This sequence joins TRBV5-6 and TRBJ2-3; 7 bases line up with TRBD1. This CDR3 spans 18 amino acids. Germline CDR1 and CDR2: SGHDT and YYEEEE. Trimming at V came to 3 bases and at J to 2 bases, leaving 15 bases not matched to a gene. The CDR3 bases are TGTGCCAGCAGCTCGTATACAACTGGGACAGTCTACACAGATACGCAGTATTTT. Protein: CASSSYTTGTVYTDTQYF.

In its sample, this clonotype was seen a few times. V is TRBV10-3 and J is TRBJ2-2, with 12 bases that match TRBD1. V was pared by 6 bases and J by 1 base, with 9 bases of the junction left unmatched. This CDR3 contains 18 residues. Germline lookup yields CDR1 ENHRY and CDR2 SYGVKD. The CDR3 DNA reads as TGTGCCATCAGACCGGGACAGGGGGCAAATTTGAACACCGGGGAGCTGTTTTTT. Translated: CAIRPGQGANLNTGELFF.

This clonotype has ten or more counts. This chain connects TRBV5-1 to TRBJ2-7; 10 nucleotides line up with TRBD1. The CDR3 has 16 residues. V lost 1 base to trimming and J lost 7 bases; unmatched junction nucleotides: 11. Germline V gene data show CDR1 as SGHRS and CDR2 as YFSETQ. The chain's CDR3 is CASSLLSRDRGGEQYF. The CDR3 DNA follows: TGCGCCAGCAGCTTGTTGTCTCGGGACAGGGGAGGGGAGCAGTACTTC.

This clonotype was observed many times. The CDR3 spells CASGLGRKSTEAFF. The CDR3 DNA follows: TGCGCCAGCGGCCTGGGACGGAAGAGCACTGAAGCTTTCTTT. The chain links TRBV5-1 to TRBJ1-1, with D perhaps TRBD1 (5 bases). Trimming took 7 bases from V and 4 from J, leaving 17 bases between them. The germline V gene has CDR1 SGHRS and CDR2 YFSETQ. The CDR3 covers 14 residues.

This clonotype was observed a handful of times. This sequence joins TRBV20-1 and TRBJ2-2, with a tentative D call TRBD2 (6 bases). Germline V gives CDR1 DFQATT, CDR2 SNEGSKA (reference sequence). The CDR3 covers 17 residues. Trimming shortened V by 4 bases and J by 4 bases, and 22 bases separated the two germline ends. The CDR3 here is CSANPGRETGSTGELFF. The CDR3 region has the DNA TGCAGTGCTAACCCCGGACGGGAGACGGGGAGCACCGGGGAGCTGTTTTTT.

The sample holds many counts of this clonotype. The J gene is TRBJ2-5, the V gene TRBV7-2; D is undetermined. This CDR3 spans 14 amino acids. Trimming pared 5 bases from V and 2 bases from J, leaving 12 bases between. Looked up from germline, CDR1 is SGHTA and CDR2 is FQGNSA. CDR3 sequence (DNA): TGTGCCAGCAGCATCCGACAATCGCAAGAGACCCAGTACTTC. Translated, it gives CASSIRQSQETQYF.

A few counts support this clonotype. The V and J genes are TRBV7-7 and TRBJ2-6; TRBD2 is a possible D gene (6 bases). In germline, CDR1 is SSHAT, CDR2 FNYEAQ (reference sequence). V was trimmed by 5 bases and J by 0 bases, leaving 17 bases between them. The CDR3 contains 18 residues. In DNA form, the CDR3 reads TGTGCCAGCAGCCCAGCGGGCAGCCCGAGCTCTGGGGCCAACGTCCTGACTTTC. This gives the protein CASSPAGSPSSGANVLTF.

This clonotype was observed many times. This chain joins TRBV7-9 and TRBJ2-2; perhaps TRBD2 as D (5 bases). Trimming took off 7 bases at V and 2 bases at J, with 17 bases between the two ends. Germline CDR1 is SEHNR and CDR2 is FQNEAQ (reference sequence). The CDR3 covers 16 residues. The CDR3 DNA is TGTGCCAGCACCCTCGGGATAGCGTCAAACACCGGGGAGCTGTTTTTT. This gives the protein CASTLGIASNTGELFF. Filled out from reference TRBV7-9 and TRBJ2-2, the complete variable domain reads DTGVSQNPRHKITKRGQNVTFRCDPISEHNRLYWYRQTLGQGPEFLTYFQNEAQLEKSRLLSDRFSAERPKGSFSTLEIQRTEQGDSAMYLCASTLGIASNTGELFFGEGSRLTVL.

V and J are TRBV13 and TRBJ2-5; D may match TRBD1 or TRBD2 (5 bases each). V lost 5 bases and J lost 1, with 14 bases in between. CDR1 is PRHDT, CDR2 FYEKMQ, per germline (reference sequence). This CDR3 has 15 amino acids. The CDR3 sequence: CASSLKAGGQETQYF. CDR3 coding DNA: TGTGCCAGCAGCCTGAAAGCTGGGGGCCAAGAGACCCAGTACTTC.